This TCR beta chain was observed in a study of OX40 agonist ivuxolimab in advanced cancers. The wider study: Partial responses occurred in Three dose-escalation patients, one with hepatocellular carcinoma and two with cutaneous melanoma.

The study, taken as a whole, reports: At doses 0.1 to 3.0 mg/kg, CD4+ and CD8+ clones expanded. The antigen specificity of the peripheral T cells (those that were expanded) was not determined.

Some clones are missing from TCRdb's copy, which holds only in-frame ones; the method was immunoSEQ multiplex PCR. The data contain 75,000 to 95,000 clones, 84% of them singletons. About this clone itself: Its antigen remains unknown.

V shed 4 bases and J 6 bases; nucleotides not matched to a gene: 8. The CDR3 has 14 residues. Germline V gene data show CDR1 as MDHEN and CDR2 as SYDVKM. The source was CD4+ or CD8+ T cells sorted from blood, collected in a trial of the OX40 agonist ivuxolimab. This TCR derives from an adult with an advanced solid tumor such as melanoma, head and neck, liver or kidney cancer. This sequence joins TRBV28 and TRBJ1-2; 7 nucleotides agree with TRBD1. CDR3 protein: CASSSYRGVNGYTF. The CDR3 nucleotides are TGTGCCAGCAGTTCTTACAGGGGTGTAAATGGCTACACCTTC.